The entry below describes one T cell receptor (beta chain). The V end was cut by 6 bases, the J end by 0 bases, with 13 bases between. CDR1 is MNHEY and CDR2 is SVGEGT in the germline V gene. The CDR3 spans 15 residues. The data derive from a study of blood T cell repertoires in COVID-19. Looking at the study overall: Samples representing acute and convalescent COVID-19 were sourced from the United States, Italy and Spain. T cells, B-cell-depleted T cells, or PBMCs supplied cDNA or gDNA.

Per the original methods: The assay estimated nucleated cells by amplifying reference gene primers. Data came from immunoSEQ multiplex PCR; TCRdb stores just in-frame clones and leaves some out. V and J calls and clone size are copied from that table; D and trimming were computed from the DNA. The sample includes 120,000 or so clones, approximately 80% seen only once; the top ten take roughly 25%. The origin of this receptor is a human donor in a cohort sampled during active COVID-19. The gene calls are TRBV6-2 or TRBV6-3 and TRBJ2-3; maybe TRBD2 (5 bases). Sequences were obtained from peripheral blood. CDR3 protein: CASSPVGISTDTQYF. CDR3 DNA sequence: TGTGCCAGCAGCCCGGTCGGGATAAGCACAGATACGCAGTATTTT.